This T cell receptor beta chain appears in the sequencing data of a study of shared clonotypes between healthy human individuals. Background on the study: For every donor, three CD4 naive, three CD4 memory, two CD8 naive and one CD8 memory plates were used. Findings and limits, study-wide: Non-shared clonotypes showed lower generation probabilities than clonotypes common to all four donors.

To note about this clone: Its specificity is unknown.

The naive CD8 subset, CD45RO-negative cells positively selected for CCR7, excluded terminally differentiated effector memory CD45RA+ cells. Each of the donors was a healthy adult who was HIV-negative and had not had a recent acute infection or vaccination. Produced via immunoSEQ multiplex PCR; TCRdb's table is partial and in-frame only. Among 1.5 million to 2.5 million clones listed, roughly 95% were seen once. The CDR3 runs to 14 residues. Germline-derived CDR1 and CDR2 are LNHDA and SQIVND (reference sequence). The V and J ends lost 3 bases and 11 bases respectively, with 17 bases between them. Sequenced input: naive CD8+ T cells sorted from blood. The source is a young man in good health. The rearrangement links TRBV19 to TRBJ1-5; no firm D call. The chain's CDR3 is CASSIGERFWAQHF. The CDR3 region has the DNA TGTGCCAGTAGTATCGGTGAGCGTTTCTGGGCCCAGCATTTT. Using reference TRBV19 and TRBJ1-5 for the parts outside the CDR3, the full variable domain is DGGITQSPKYLFRKEGQNVTLSCEQNLNHDAMYWYRQDPGQGLRLIYYSQIVNDFQKGDIAEGYSVSREKKESFPLTVTSAQKNPTAFYLCASSIGERFWAQHFGDGTRLSIL.